Listed below are T cell receptor beta chains from one sample, sequenced in a study of T cell changes during pregnancy in multiple sclerosis. Sequencing was performed with immunoSEQ multiplex PCR; in TCRdb, only in-frame clones are kept and a portion is missing. The sample consists of 50,000 to 75,000 clones, 90% to 95% of them appearing once. Sequenced here: peripheral blood, sampled in the third trimester of pregnancy. All receptors come from a female donor in good health, enrolled as a control in a pregnancy study. CDR3s include the opening cysteine and the closing phenylalanine or tryptophan. Each record gives: V gene, D gene, clone size, J gene, CDR3 length, CDR3 DNA, CDR3 protein. A D gene is named only where the DNA matches it firmly. Not all rows give a size; the values are once, few, many and, for expanded clones, a class.

>TRBV5-1|NA|NA|TRBJ2-1|14
TGCGCCAGCAGCTTTTGGAGGGAAAACAATGAGCAGTTCTTC
CASSFWRENNEQFF
>TRBV5-1|TRBD2|NA|TRBJ2-2|18
TGCGCCAGCAGCTTGGCCCGGCTAGCGGGAGGGCTGTACGGGGAGCTGTTTTTT
CASSLARLAGGLYGELFF
>TRBV6-1|NA|NA|TRBJ1-1|12
TGTGCCAGCAAGGCAGGGCCTCAGAGAACTTTCTTT
CASKAGPQRTFF
>TRBV15|NA|NA|TRBJ2-3|12
TGTGCCACCAGCAGTTCGGGAGATACGCAGTATTTT
CATSSSGDTQYF
>TRBV29-1|NA|medium-sized|TRBJ1-1|12
TGCAGCGTTAGTATACGGGAGCCTGAAGCTTTCTTT
CSVSIREPEAFF
>TRBV7-2|NA|NA|TRBJ2-7|13
TGTGCCAGCAGCTCCCAAGAGTCCTACGAGCAGTACTTC
CASSSQESYEQYF
>TRBV10-2|TRBD2|NA|TRBJ2-3|16
TGCGCCAGCGGAAAACCGGGACTAGCTGTCGAAGATACGCAGTATTTT
CASGKPGLAVEDTQYF
>TRBV7-3|TRBD2|once|TRBJ2-1|18
TGTGCCAGCAGCTTAAGTCCCGCTAGCGGGTCTAGGTACAATGAGCAGTTCTTC
CASSLSPASGSRYNEQFF
>TRBV11-2|NA|NA|TRBJ1-1|12
TGTGCCAGCAGCTCCGGGACATGGGAAGCTTTCTTT
CASSSGTWEAFF
>TRBV27|NA|NA|TRBJ1-1|14
TGTGCCAGCAGACTACAGGGAGAGAACACTGAAGCTTTCTTT
CASRLQGENTEAFF
>TRBV7-2|TRBD2|NA|TRBJ2-3|16
TGTGCCAGCAGCCAACTAGCGGGGGGGAGCACAGATACGCAGTATTTT
CASSQLAGGSTDTQYF
>TRBV12-5|NA|once|TRBJ2-1|13
TGTGCTAGTGGTTCCCTGTCTGGGGGCCAGCAGTTCTTC
CASGSLSGGQQFF
>TRBV18|NA|NA|TRBJ1-1|12
TGTGCCAGCTCACCACTGGACAGCTCCGCTTTCTTT
CASSPLDSSAFF
>TRBV4-3|TRBD1|few|TRBJ1-4|17
TGCGCCAGCAGCCAAACGGGGACCGGGACAGGGGACGAAAAACTGTTTTTT
CASSQTGTGTGDEKLFF
>TRBV11-2|NA|NA|TRBJ2-7|14
TGTGCCAGCAGCTCGCAAAGGGGGGGCTACGAGCAGTACTTC
CASSSQRGGYEQYF
>TRBV6-4|NA|NA|TRBJ1-1|14
TGTGCCAGCAGTGACCCCCGACAGCCTAGTGAAGCTTTCTTT
CASSDPRQPSEAFF
>TRBV7-2|TRBD1|NA|TRBJ2-1|15
TGTGCCAGCAGCTTCGGGACAGCGAACTACAATGAGCAGTTCTTC
CASSFGTANYNEQFF
>TRBV27|TRBD1|once|TRBJ1-4|15
TGTGCCAGCAGTTTATGGGCAGGGGGCGGTGAAAAACTGTTTTTT
CASSLWAGGGEKLFF
>TRBV5-6|NA|NA|TRBJ2-6|16
TGTGCCAGCAGCAGCCTTACTCGCTCTGGGGCCAACGTCCTGACTTTC
CASSSLTRSGANVLTF
>TRBV6-5|NA|NA|TRBJ1-4|16
TGTGCCAGCAGTTACCGCGCGAGGCCGACGAATGAAAAACTGTTTTTT
CASSYRARPTNEKLFF
>TRBV27|TRBD2|NA|TRBJ2-1|14
TGTGCCAGCAGTTTAAGCGGGGGTGCTTTTGAGCAGTTCTTC
CASSLSGGAFEQFF
>TRBV7-3|TRBD1|NA|TRBJ2-1|15
TGTGCCAGCAGCGCCGACAGGGGTTCCTACAATGAGCAGTTCTTC
CASSADRGSYNEQFF
>TRBV6-6|TRBD1|NA|TRBJ1-1|14
TGTGCCAGCATCTTCGACAGGGCGGGGACTGAAGCTTTCTTT
CASIFDRAGTEAFF
>TRBV2|TRBD1|NA|TRBJ1-1|12
TGTGCCGGGGGCAGGGACAGGGGCCTCCGGGTCTTT
CAGGRDRGLRVF
>TRBV6-1|TRBD1|once|TRBJ1-2|14
TGTGCCAGCAGTACCCGACAGGGAATGAGTGGCTACACCTTC
CASSTRQGMSGYTF
>TRBV7-8|TRBD1|few|TRBJ2-5|13
TGTGCCAGCAGCTTAAGGGTACAGGGGGCCCAGTACTTC
CASSLRVQGAQYF
>TRBV9|TRBD1|NA|TRBJ1-6|14
TGTGCCAGCAGCTCACAGGGGTATAATTCACCCCTCCACTTT
CASSSQGYNSPLHF
>TRBV7-3|TRBD2|NA|TRBJ2-5|15
TGTGCCAGCAGCTTGGACGGGAGGGCCTCGGAGACCCAGTACTTC
CASSLDGRASETQYF
>TRBV7-6|TRBD1|NA|TRBJ1-2|15
TGTGCCAGCAGCTTAGGGGGACAGGGAGGCTATGGCTACACCTTC
CASSLGGQGGYGYTF
>TRBV27|TRBD1|NA|TRBJ2-5|14
TGTGCCAGCAGGCAGGGACAGCACCAAGAGACCCAGTACTTC
CASRQGQHQETQYF
>TRBV5-4|TRBD1|NA|TRBJ1-4|15
TGTGCCAGCAGCAAATACCGGGACAGGGATGAAAAACTGTTTTTT
CASSKYRDRDEKLFF
>TRBV7-3|TRBD1|once|TRBJ2-1|14
TGTGCCAGCACCCCTATGACAGGGTCCAATGAGCAGTTCTTC
CASTPMTGSNEQFF
>TRBV6-1|NA|NA|TRBJ1-1|15
TGTGCCAGCAGGTCTTGGGGGGTCTGGAACACTGAAGCTTTCTTT
CASRSWGVWNTEAFF
>TRBV11-1|TRBD1|NA|TRBJ2-5|13
TGTGCCAGCAGGCTCGGGACAGGGCAGACCCAGTACTTC
CASRLGTGQTQYF
>TRBV28|NA|NA|TRBJ1-1|17
TGTGCCAGCAGTTCACTCTCCGGACACTTCATGAACACTGAAGCTTTCTTT
CASSSLSGHFMNTEAFF
>TRBV18|NA|NA|TRBJ1-3|16
TGTGCCAGCTCAGATTCTACCGCAGGGTATGGAAACACCATATATTTT
CASSDSTAGYGNTIYF
>TRBV12-2|NA|NA|TRBJ1-5|17
TGTGCAAGTCGCTCGGACAGGGTCCGGTTTAGCAATCAGCCCCAGCATTTT
CASRSDRVRFSNQPQHF
>TRBV6-5|TRBD1|NA|TRBJ1-2|16
TGTGCCAGCAGTTACTCGAGGGACAGGGAGCCCAATGGCTACACCTTC
CASSYSRDREPNGYTF
>TRBV10-3|NA|NA|TRBJ2-1|15
TGTGCCATCAGTGAGCGGGGGAGCTCCTACAATGAGCAGTTCTTC
CAISERGSSYNEQFF
>TRBV11-3|TRBD1|NA|TRBJ1-2|15
TGTGCCAGCAGCTTAGAGGGCGACAGGGTGCGAGGCTACACCTTC
CASSLEGDRVRGYTF
>TRBV10-3|NA|NA|TRBJ2-1|13
TGTGCCATCACGGGACAATCTAACAATGAGCAGTTCTTC
CAITGQSNNEQFF
>TRBV28|TRBD1|once|TRBJ1-1|13
TGTGCCAGCATCGGGACAGGGGACACTGAAGCTTTCTTT
CASIGTGDTEAFF
>TRBV5-4|TRBD1|once|TRBJ1-2|16
TGTGCCAGCAGCCCACCGGGACAGGGAGCGAACTATGGCTACACCTTC
CASSPPGQGANYGYTF
>TRBV19|TRBD1|NA|TRBJ1-1|17
TGTGCCAGTAGCTTCTTCGGGACAGGGGGAGTGCGGACTGAAGCTTTCTTT
CASSFFGTGGVRTEAFF
>TRBV25-1|TRBD1|NA|TRBJ1-2|14
TGTGCCAGCACATCTGGACAGGGTGACTATGGCTACACCTTC
CASTSGQGDYGYTF
>TRBV19|NA|NA|TRBJ2-2|14
TGTGCCAGCTTATCGAGGGGGGGAACCGGGGAGCTGTTTTTT
CASLSRGGTGELFF
>TRBV4-1|TRBD1|NA|TRBJ2-2|16
TGCGCCAGCAGTCCGACTGACAGGGGTTGGACCGGGGAGCTGTTTTTT
CASSPTDRGWTGELFF
>TRBV27|NA|NA|TRBJ1-1|15
TGTGCCAGCAGTTTAGACAATAGGGGGACGGATGAAGCTTTCTTT
CASSLDNRGTDEAFF
>TRBV20-1|NA|NA|TRBJ1-4|11
TGCAGTGCTAGAGCTTATGAAAAACTGTTTTTT
CSARAYEKLFF
>TRBV30|TRBD1|NA|TRBJ1-6|14
TGTGCCTGGGAGAACAGGGGAGGAAATTCACCCCTCCACTTT
CAWENRGGNSPLHF
>TRBV5-1|NA|NA|TRBJ1-1|14
TGCGCCAGCAGCCCGGGGGGGGAGAACACTGAAGCTTTCTTT
CASSPGGENTEAFF
>TRBV13|NA|NA|TRBJ2-1|14
TGTGCCAGCAGCTCACAGGGAGGGTTCAATGAGCAGTTCTTC
CASSSQGGFNEQFF
>TRBV6-1|NA|NA|TRBJ2-5|15
TGTGCCAGCAGTACCAACGCGAGGGGGCAAGAGACCCAGTACTTC
CASSTNARGQETQYF
>TRBV7-6|NA|NA|TRBJ2-2|14
TGTGCCAGCAGCTCCCAGGTTAACACCGGGGAGCTGTTTTTT
CASSSQVNTGELFF
>TRBV7-7|TRBD2|NA|TRBJ2-5|17
TGTGCTAGCAGCCCCGGGCGCACTAGCGGGGGGGTGGAGACCCAGTACTTC
CASSPGRTSGGVETQYF
>TRBV4-3|TRBD1|NA|TRBJ2-1|15
TGCGCCAGCAGCGGTTACAGGGGCTCCTACAATGAGCAGTTCTTC
CASSGYRGSYNEQFF
>TRBV7-8|TRBD2|NA|TRBJ2-7|16
TGTGCCAGCAGCTTACTGACTAGCGGGGGGGCCTACGAGCAGTACTTC
CASSLLTSGGAYEQYF
>TRBV7-8|TRBD2|NA|TRBJ2-1|17
TGTGCCAGCAGCTCCCCGACTAGCGGGAGTTCCTACAATGAGCAGTTCTTC
CASSSPTSGSSYNEQFF
>TRBV6-1|NA|NA|TRBJ2-2|15
TGTGCCAGCAGTTCAGGGCTAGGCGACACCGGGGAGCTGTTTTTT
CASSSGLGDTGELFF